This is a list of T cell receptor beta chains from one sample in a study of radiotherapy plus CTLA-4 blockade in lung cancer. The table came from immunoSEQ multiplex PCR; TCRdb's copy has only in-frame clones and leaves some out. The sample lists under 90,000 clones; about three quarters were seen once. Sequenced material: peripheral blood, taken from a patient treated with radiotherapy plus ipilimumab. The receptors come from a human donor with non-small cell lung cancer that progressed on radiotherapy plus ipilimumab. CDR3s include the opening cysteine and the closing phenylalanine or tryptophan. D genes are given only for firm matches. A clone size is listed for some rows: how often the clone was seen (once, few, many), or a class if it is expanded.

V gene,clone size,J gene,D gene,CDR3 DNA,CDR3 protein
TRBV5-6,NA,TRBJ2-5,NA,TGTGCCAGCAGCCCGGGGCAGGAGCAAGAGACCCAGTACTTC,CASSPGQEQETQYF
TRBV18,NA,TRBJ2-1,TRBD1,TGTGCCAGCTCACGCACTCAGGGGGCGAGCTCCTACAATGAGCAGTTCTTC,CASSRTQGASSYNEQFF
TRBV6-1,NA,TRBJ2-5,TRBD1,TGTGCCAGCAGCCGGACAGGGAGTAAAGAGACCCAGTACTTC,CASSRTGSKETQYF
TRBV5-6,NA,TRBJ2-7,NA,TGTGCCAGCAGCTTGTCTGGGACCTACTCCTACGAGCAGTACTTC,CASSLSGTYSYEQYF
TRBV4-1,NA,TRBJ2-1,TRBD1,TGCGCCAGCAGCCAATACAGGGGGCGGGAGCAGTTCTTC,CASSQYRGREQFF
TRBV28,NA,TRBJ1-1,TRBD1,TGTGCCGCCCGGACAGGCGACTTGAACACTGAAGCTTTCTTT,CAARTGDLNTEAFF
TRBV5-1,NA,TRBJ2-5,TRBD2,TGCGCCAGCAGCTTGGATCTAGCGGGGGAAGAGACCCAGTACTTC,CASSLDLAGEETQYF
TRBV9,few,TRBJ2-7,NA,TGTGCCAGCAGCGAGGGGGGGGCCTCCTACGAGCAGTACTTC,CASSEGGASYEQYF
TRBV5-1,NA,TRBJ2-2,NA,TGCGCCAGCAGTCAATCCGGGACACCTGACCTCACCGGGGAGCTGTTTTTT,CASSQSGTPDLTGELFF
TRBV5-1,once,TRBJ2-5,NA,TGCGCCAGCAGCTTGGTGGGGCCGGGTGAGACCCAGTACTTC,CASSLVGPGETQYF
TRBV4-1,NA,TRBJ2-5,TRBD2,TGCGCCAGCAGCCAAGATGTAGCGGGGGCCGAAGAGACCCAGTACTTC,CASSQDVAGAEETQYF
TRBV2,NA,TRBJ1-1,TRBD1,TGTGCCAGCAGCTTCCCCACTGACAGGGCGAACACTGAAGCTTTCTTT,CASSFPTDRANTEAFF
TRBV27,NA,TRBJ1-1,NA,TGTGCCAGCAGTTTACAGCTGAACACTGAAGCTTTCTTT,CASSLQLNTEAFF
TRBV4-3,NA,TRBJ1-6,NA,TGCGCCAGCAGCCGCCTATGGGCGGATAATTCACCCCTCCACTTT,CASSRLWADNSPLHF
TRBV2,NA,TRBJ1-3,NA,TGTGCCAGCAGGGAACAGGCCTCTGGAAACACCATATATTTT,CASREQASGNTIYF
TRBV4-1,NA,TRBJ1-1,TRBD1,TGCGCCAGCAGCCAAGACGGGACAGGGCTGATCAACACTGAAGCTTTCTTT,CASSQDGTGLINTEAFF
TRBV27,NA,TRBJ1-1,NA,TGTGCCAGCAGTTTGTTCTGGGGGACTGAAGCTTTCTTT,CASSLFWGTEAFF
TRBV27,NA,TRBJ2-1,NA,TGTGCCAGCACCGGGGACATGAGTCCTTGGAATGAGCAGTTCTTC,CASTGDMSPWNEQFF
TRBV28,NA,TRBJ1-1,NA,TGTGCCAGCATTCGCCCCCAGGGAGCTGAAGCTTTCTTT,CASIRPQGAEAFF
TRBV2,NA,TRBJ1-5,NA,TGTGCCAGCAGTGACAGGGATCGCAATCAGCCCCAGCATTTT,CASSDRDRNQPQHF
TRBV11-3,NA,TRBJ2-2,NA,TGTGCCAGCAGCGAACCGAACACCGGGGAGCTGTTTTTT,CASSEPNTGELFF
TRBV19,once,TRBJ1-1,NA,TGTGCCAGTAGTATTCGGGGCAGGTTGAACACTGAAGCTTTCTTT,CASSIRGRLNTEAFF
TRBV28,NA,TRBJ1-1,NA,TGTGCCACCAGACTCCCGGTCGTGGATGAAGCTTTCTTT,CATRLPVVDEAFF
TRBV4-1,NA,TRBJ2-3,NA,TGCGCCAGCAGCCAAGCCCGCGCAGGTCCCCTCACAGATACGCAGTATTTT,CASSQARAGPLTDTQYF
TRBV4-3,NA,TRBJ1-5,NA,TGCGCCAGCCGGCAGGGGCTTTCGAGCAATCAGCCCCAGCATTTT,CASRQGLSSNQPQHF
TRBV7-8,NA,TRBJ2-1,NA,TGTGCCAGCAGCTTAAAGGCCCTGGTAGCGTCCTCCAATGAGCAGTTCTTC,CASSLKALVASSNEQFF
TRBV5-4,NA,TRBJ2-3,NA,TGTGCCAGCAGCTTGGCCATGAAAACGCAGTATTTT,CASSLAMKTQYF
TRBV28,NA,TRBJ2-2,TRBD2,TGTGCCAGCAGCAAACTAGCGGGGGTGACCGGGGAGCTGTTTTTT,CASSKLAGVTGELFF
TRBV5-5,once,TRBJ1-3,TRBD1,TGTGCCAGCAGTATAAGGGGGCAGGACACCATATATTTT,CASSIRGQDTIYF
TRBV7-9,NA,TRBJ1-4,NA,TGTGCCAGCAGCCCACCGGGACTAAGCGGTGAAAAACTGTTTTTT,CASSPPGLSGEKLFF
TRBV5-1,NA,TRBJ2-3,NA,TGCGCCAGCAGCTTGTCCGGGACCACTAGCACAGATACGCAGTATTTT,CASSLSGTTSTDTQYF
TRBV7-3,NA,TRBJ2-2,NA,TGTGCCAGCAGCTACCTAGGTGGAGAAGACGGGGAGCTGTTTTTT,CASSYLGGEDGELFF
TRBV18,NA,TRBJ2-1,NA,TGTGCCAGCTCTATTCTGGAGGAAAACAATGAGCAGTTCTTC,CASSILEENNEQFF
TRBV11-2,NA,TRBJ2-7,NA,TGTGCCAGCAGCTTATTTGTCGGCGACTACGAGCAGTACTTC,CASSLFVGDYEQYF
TRBV18,NA,TRBJ2-7,TRBD1,TGTGCCAGCTCACCGCCGGGACAGGGCTCTTACGAGCAGTACTTC,CASSPPGQGSYEQYF
TRBV4-1,NA,TRBJ1-2,NA,TGCGCCAGCAGCCAAGATGAACAGAACTATGGCTACACCTTC,CASSQDEQNYGYTF
TRBV5-6,NA,TRBJ1-4,NA,TGTGCCAGCAGCTACCCACAACTCGGGGGAAAACTGTTTTTT,CASSYPQLGGKLFF
TRBV6-5,few,TRBJ1-1,NA,TGTGCCAGCACAATCATCCCAGGGGCAGAAGCTTTCTTT,CASTIIPGAEAFF
TRBV15,NA,TRBJ2-6,TRBD2,TGTGCCACCAGCAGAGCGGCGGGGGGAGGGGCCAACGTCCTGACTTTC,CATSRAAGGGANVLTF
TRBV4-1,NA,TRBJ2-1,TRBD2,TGCGCCAGCAGCCACGCGGGACTAGCGGGAGGCAATGAGCAGTTCTTC,CASSHAGLAGGNEQFF
TRBV10-3,NA,TRBJ1-5,TRBD1,TGTGCCATCAGCCCCGACAGGGAGGGAAGGCCCCAGCATTTT,CAISPDREGRPQHF
TRBV7-2,NA,TRBJ2-7,NA,TGTGCCAGCAGCTTAGGTCGCGGGAACTCCTACGAGCAGTACTTC,CASSLGRGNSYEQYF
TRBV28,NA,TRBJ1-1,TRBD1,TGTGCCAGCAGAAGGGACAGAGTGACTGAAGCTTTCTTT,CASRRDRVTEAFF
TRBV28,NA,TRBJ2-4,TRBD1,TGTGCCAGCAGATCTCCCAGGGGGACCAAAAACATTCAGTACTTC,CASRSPRGTKNIQYF
TRBV6-5,NA,TRBJ1-5,NA,TGTGCCAGCAGTTGGACTCCTGGCAATCAGCCCCAGCATTTT,CASSWTPGNQPQHF
TRBV6-1,NA,TRBJ2-1,TRBD2,TGTGCCAGCAGTGAAAGAGGGCGGGGGGGCCATAATGAGCAGTTCTTC,CASSERGRGGHNEQFF
TRBV11-3,NA,TRBJ2-2,NA,TGTGCCAGCAGCTTAGGGCCTGGAACCGGGGAGCTGTTTTTT,CASSLGPGTGELFF
TRBV4-1,NA,TRBJ2-5,TRBD2,TGCGCCAGCAGCCAGGATCTAGCGGGAGCCGAAGAGACCCAGTACTTC,CASSQDLAGAEETQYF
TRBV7-2,once,TRBJ1-5,TRBD1,TGTGCCAGCAGTTACCAAGGGACAGGGGTACAGCATTTT,CASSYQGTGVQHF
TRBV19,NA,TRBJ2-5,TRBD2,TGTGCCAGTAGTAGCAGCGGGGAATCACAAGAGACCCAGTACTTC,CASSSSGESQETQYF
TRBV7-2,NA,TRBJ2-5,NA,TGTGCCAGCAGCTTGACACTGCCGGAGACCCAGTACTTC,CASSLTLPETQYF
TRBV5-5,NA,TRBJ2-1,NA,TGTGCCAGCACGGATAGAATCCACAATGAGCAGTTCTTC,CASTDRIHNEQFF
TRBV27,NA,TRBJ2-3,NA,TGTGCCAGCAGTTTGGGGGTCTCTGGGGGGGCTAGCACAGATACGCAGTATTTT,CASSLGVSGGASTDTQYF
TRBV15,many,TRBJ2-5,TRBD1,TGTGCCACCAGCTTACAGGGGTTCCAAGAGACCCAGTACTTC,CATSLQGFQETQYF
TRBV5-1,NA,TRBJ2-3,NA,TGCGCCAGCAGCCTCGGGATCAGGACAGATACGCAGTATTTT,CASSLGIRTDTQYF
TRBV11-3,NA,TRBJ2-2,NA,TGTGCCAGCAGCTTAGATTCCGGGCGATATACCGGGGAGCTGTTTTTT,CASSLDSGRYTGELFF
TRBV4-3,NA,TRBJ2-1,NA,TGCGCCAGCAGCCAAGCACGGACAGCCTACAATGAGCAGTTCTTC,CASSQARTAYNEQFF
TRBV7-2,once,TRBJ1-5,NA,TGTGCCAGCAGCTCAACCGGTGGGCCCAGCCAGCCCCAGCATTTT,CASSSTGGPSQPQHF
TRBV5-4,NA,TRBJ2-5,TRBD1,TGTGCCAGCAGCCTCCAGGGGGAAAAGACCCAGTACTTC,CASSLQGEKTQYF
TRBV27,NA,TRBJ2-5,TRBD2,TGTGCCAGCAGTCTCCTGGGGGGGGGAGAGACCCAGTACTTC,CASSLLGGGETQYF